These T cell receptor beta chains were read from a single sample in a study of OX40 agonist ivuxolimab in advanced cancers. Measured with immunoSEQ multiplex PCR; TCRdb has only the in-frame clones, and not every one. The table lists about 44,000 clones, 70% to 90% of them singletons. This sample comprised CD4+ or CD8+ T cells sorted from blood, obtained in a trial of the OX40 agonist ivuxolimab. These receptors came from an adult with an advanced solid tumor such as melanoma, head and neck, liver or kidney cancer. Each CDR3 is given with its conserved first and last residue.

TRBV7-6 CASRDLDREGEAFF
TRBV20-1 CSASSYDGYTF
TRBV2 CASSVDAKDSQKTEAFF
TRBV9 CASSVGLAGGPGQETQYF
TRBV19 CASSITMGSQPQHF
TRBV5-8 CASSPGQGAIANQPQHF
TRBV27 CASRLRKQGSGTEAFF
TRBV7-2 CASSATAYEQYF
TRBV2 CASSVSDRGYTF
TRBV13 CASSSPSGTDNYNEQFF
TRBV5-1 CASSSTSGSYNEQFF
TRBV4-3 CASSQDRAKQYF
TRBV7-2 CASSPGLNEQFF
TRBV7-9 CASSLGTGYTGELFF
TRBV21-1 CASSKIRQGSCEQYF
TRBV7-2 CASSLSPSGETQYF
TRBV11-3 CASSSGTSGRADTQYF
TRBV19 CASSIGTSTGELFF
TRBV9 CASSVGPPGINTQYF
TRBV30 CAWSRGNHEQFF
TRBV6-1 CASSEPSDIQYF
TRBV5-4 CASNRWRGSSYEQYF
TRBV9 CASSPGSQLYNEQFF
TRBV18 CASSLPGPRRYEQYF
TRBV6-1 CASTSGQSNTEAFF
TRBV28 CASSSPPGTGELFF
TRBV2 CASSELGTGLFNQPQHF
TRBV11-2 CASGTYYSTDTQYF
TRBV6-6 CASTVDTTNTEAFF
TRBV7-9 CASSFGGAYEQYF
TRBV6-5 CASSFSTTTENSPLHF
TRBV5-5 CASSSRVGTDTQYF
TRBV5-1 CASSWTGTVNTEAFF
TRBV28 CASSLPAYNEQFF
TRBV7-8 CASNPGQHNQPQHF
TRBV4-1 CASSHQDLFVADTQYF
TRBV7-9 CASSDPPVFTGDSGNTIYF
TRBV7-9 CARCIGQGHNSPLHF
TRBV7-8 CASSSQGGHTEAFF
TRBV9 CASSVGGDHEQYF
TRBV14 CASSQVDRASYGYTF
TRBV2 CAIRGQRGYEQYF
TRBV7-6 CASSLGVAGGSEKLFF
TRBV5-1 CASSYDGNIQYF
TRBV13 CASSLERNYGYTF
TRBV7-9 CASSWGASGGLNEQFF
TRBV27 CASSLSPDSAYEQYF
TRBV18 CASSPDSSGLTLTQYF
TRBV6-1 CASSPGTANNQPQHF
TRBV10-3 CAIRPGSDTQYF
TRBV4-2 CASSQDFVRSSGANVLTF
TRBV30 CAWSKRAGGSTDTQYF
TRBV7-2 CASSPQGTSNYGYTF
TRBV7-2 CASSLARSSSYNEQFF
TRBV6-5 CASKPGPGGQPQHF
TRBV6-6 CASRFRQGAYQPQHF
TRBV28 CASNWGTGRNEQFF